This T cell receptor beta chain was recorded in a study of tumor and adjacent non-tumor tissue in lung cancer. As for the study in general: Patients were aged about 30 to 76, nine to eleven men and 4 to 6 women, stage I to III. Study outcomes and limitations: Higher tumor TCR diversity was associated with shorter survival. Significantly higher TCR diversity was found in tumor than normal lung. Top 100 clones took a larger repertoire share in normal lung.

TCRbeta libraries were built with three rounds of nested PCR, modified from ARM-PCR. TCRdb reprocessed the multiplex PCR reads via MiXCR and lists one record per CDR3 protein. The sample lists 47,000 or so distinct CDR3 sequences; around 67% were seen once. RNA was extracted from bulk tissue without any cell sorting. The normal lung tissue was taken more than 3 cm from the tumor edge. This clonotype was seen at least ten times. What it binds is unknown. The length of the CDR3 is 15 residues. V was clipped by 3 bases and J by 7 bases; unmatched bases: 6. Sequencing was done on a sample of distant non-tumor lung tissue. J is TRBJ1-4 and V is TRBV12-3 or TRBV12-4; the match to TRBD1 covers 9 bases. The receptor's source is an older woman with non-small cell lung cancer. CDR3 residues: CASSFGTGGVEKLFF. The CDR3 nucleotides read TGTGCCAGCAGTTTTGGAACAGGGGGCGTTGAAAAACTGTTTTTT.